These T cell receptor beta chains were read from a single sample in a study of T cells after yellow fever vaccination. TCRdb ran MiXCR on the 5' RACE reads and lists one entry per CDR3 protein. The sample contains 510,000 or so distinct CDR3 sequences, under 25% of which appear only once. Sequencing was performed on PBMCs, taken 15 days after the yellow fever booster vaccination. All receptors derive from a man in his thirties or forties who received the YFV17D yellow fever vaccine. CDR3s include the opening cysteine and the closing phenylalanine or tryptophan. The D gene is left open where the match is weak. A clone size is listed for some rows: how often the clone was seen (once, few, many), or a class if it is expanded.

d_call j_call v_call clone_size cdr3_length cdr3_aa cdr3_nt
NA TRBJ2-2 TRBV4-3 few 14 CASSRDEGTGELFF TGCGCCAGCAGCCGAGACGAGGGTACCGGGGAGCTGTTTTTT
NA TRBJ2-4 TRBV7-2 few 16 CASSLADSLAKNIQYF TGTGCCAGCAGCTTAGCAGACAGTTTAGCCAAAAACATTCAGTACTTC
TRBD2 TRBJ2-7 TRBV7-8 NA 13 CASSPTSVSEQYF TGTGCCAGCAGCCCCACTAGCGTCTCCGAGCAGTACTTC
NA TRBJ2-1 TRBV15 few 15 CATSRGDRTHNEQFF TGTGCCACCAGCAGAGGAGACAGGACCCACAATGAGCAGTTCTTC
NA TRBJ2-5 TRBV5-1 many 15 CASSVAGTTQETQYF TGCGCCAGCAGCGTCGCCGGGACCACACAAGAGACCCAGTACTTC
TRBD2 TRBJ2-2 TRBV5-4 NA 19 CASSSPSSGTSGNTGELFF TGTGCCAGCAGCTCCCCTTCGAGCGGGACTAGCGGGAACACCGGGGAGCTGTTTTTT
NA TRBJ2-2 TRBV20-1 NA 15 CSARPPARNTGELFF TGCAGTGCTAGACCCCCGGCGAGGAACACCGGGGAGCTGTTTTTT
TRBD1 TRBJ2-2 TRBV20-1 NA 15 CSARDGTGATGELFF TGCAGTGCTAGAGACGGGACAGGGGCCACCGGGGAGCTGTTTTTT
TRBD1 TRBJ1-2 TRBV25-1 few 17 CASSGSIGTGGRLGYTF TGTGCCAGCAGTGGAAGCATAGGGACAGGGGGACGTCTTGGCTACACCTTC
NA TRBJ2-2 TRBV5-4 NA 15 CASSPQGPNMGELFF TGTGCCAGCAGCCCCCAAGGGCCTAATATGGGGGAGCTGTTTTTT
NA TRBJ1-1 TRBV7-9 NA 13 CATSKLRNTEAFF TGTGCCACCTCTAAGTTGCGGAACACTGAAGCTTTCTTT
NA TRBJ2-2 TRBV20-1 NA 15 CSARDRRANTGELFF TGCAGTGCTAGAGATCGGAGGGCGAACACCGGGGAGCTGTTTTTT
NA TRBJ2-3 TRBV4-3 few 15 CASSQVGGPTDTQYF TGCGCCAGCAGCCAAGTGGGGGGGCCCACAGATACGCAGTATTTT
TRBD2 TRBJ2-1 TRBV27 few 18 CASSLRGTSGLAYNEQFF TGTGCCAGCAGTTTAAGGGGGACTAGCGGGCTGGCCTACAATGAGCAGTTCTTC
TRBD1 TRBJ1-1 TRBV20-1 few 13 CSALTGQNTEAFF TGCAGTGCTTTGACAGGGCAGAACACTGAAGCTTTCTTT
NA TRBJ2-3 TRBV5-1 NA 17 CASSLVAQDLYTDTQYF TGCGCCAGCAGCTTGGTAGCCCAGGACCTTTACACAGATACGCAGTATTTT
TRBD2 TRBJ2-7 TRBV18 NA 16 CASSRSGGAKVNEQYF TGTGCCAGCTCCCGTAGCGGGGGGGCTAAAGTCAACGAGCAGTACTTC
NA TRBJ2-1 TRBV2 few 15 CASSGTIAIFNEQFF TGTGCCAGCAGTGGTACAATAGCGATTTTCAATGAGCAGTTCTTC
TRBD2 TRBJ2-7 TRBV11-2 many 15 CASSSPGLAGYEQYF TGTGCCAGCAGCTCTCCGGGACTAGCGGGCTACGAGCAGTACTTC
NA TRBJ2-3 TRBV19 NA 16 CASSTLGAASTDTQYF TGTGCCAGTAGTACCCTCGGGGCGGCTAGCACAGATACGCAGTATTTT
NA TRBJ2-1 TRBV15 few 12 CATSRARNEQFF TGTGCCACCAGCAGAGCCAGGAATGAGCAGTTCTTC
NA TRBJ2-3 TRBV7-2 NA 15 CASSSTGGGTDTQYF TGTGCCAGCAGCTCCACGGGCGGCGGCACAGATACGCAGTATTTT
TRBD1 TRBJ2-7 TRBV27 NA 14 CASSLKWTGYEQYF TGTGCCAGCAGCCTGAAATGGACAGGGTACGAGCAGTACTTC
NA TRBJ2-1 TRBV20-1 few 13 CRILGTSGDEQFF TGCAGAATTCTAGGGACCAGTGGCGATGAGCAGTTCTTC
TRBD2 TRBJ2-1 TRBV28 few 17 CASSSSGTSGRSNEQFF TGTGCCAGCAGTTCCTCCGGGACTAGCGGGAGGTCCAATGAGCAGTTCTTC
TRBD2 TRBJ2-1 TRBV20-1 NA 16 CSARKMSGRTYNEQFF TGCAGTGCTAGGAAGATGAGCGGGAGAACCTACAATGAGCAGTTCTTC
NA TRBJ2-7 TRBV7-2 few 15 CASRLGGAGSYEQYF TGTGCCAGCAGGTTAGGGGGAGCGGGGTCATACGAGCAGTACTTC
NA TRBJ2-7 TRBV14 few 16 CASSQVFSGGPSEQYF TGTGCCAGCAGCCAAGTTTTTAGCGGTGGACCGAGCGAGCAGTACTTC
NA TRBJ1-5 TRBV29-1 few 12 CSGGTPGQPQHF TGCAGCGGCGGGACCCCGGGGCAGCCCCAGCATTTT
NA TRBJ2-6 TRBV12-3/TRBV12-4 few 14 CASSLGAGANVLTF TGTGCCAGCAGTTTAGGGGCTGGGGCCAACGTCCTGACTTTC
TRBD2 TRBJ2-1 TRBV18 few 16 CASSRVPAGGHDEQFF TGTGCCAGCTCACGAGTTCCAGCGGGAGGGCACGATGAGCAGTTCTTC
TRBD2 TRBJ2-4 TRBV5-6 NA 19 CASSSLRGRPIEAKNIQYF TGTGCCAGCAGCTCCCTACGCGGGAGGCCTATTGAGGCCAAAAACATTCAGTACTTC
TRBD2 TRBJ2-1 TRBV11-2 once 16 CASSSPPSGGYNEQFF TGTGCCAGCAGCTCTCCTCCTAGCGGGGGGTACAATGAGCAGTTCTTC
NA TRBJ1-2 TRBV18 NA 15 CASSTRGVPTYGYTF TGTGCCAGCTCGACCAGGGGCGTCCCTACCTATGGCTACACCTTC
NA TRBJ2-2 TRBV12-3/TRBV12-4 many 14 CASSPNANTGELFF TGTGCCAGCAGCCCTAACGCGAACACCGGGGAGCTGTTTTTT
TRBD2 TRBJ2-1 TRBV20-1 few 13 CSKTSGSPYEQFF TGCAGTAAGACTAGCGGGAGCCCCTATGAGCAGTTCTTC
NA TRBJ2-7 TRBV30 NA 15 CAWSVSGGGAGEQYF TGTGCCTGGAGTGTAAGTGGTGGGGGAGCCGGGGAGCAGTACTTC
TRBD2 TRBJ2-1 TRBV12-3/TRBV12-4 NA 16 CASSLVTSGAYNEQFF TGTGCCAGCAGTTTGGTAACTAGCGGGGCCTACAATGAGCAGTTCTTC
NA TRBJ2-7 TRBV4-3 few 15 CAPASFRAPFLEQYF TGCGCCCCAGCGTCTTTCAGGGCCCCATTCTTGGAGCAGTACTTC
TRBD2 TRBJ2-3 TRBV10-3 few 15 CAISEWREGADTQYF TGTGCCATCAGTGAGTGGCGGGAGGGGGCAGATACGCAGTATTTT
NA TRBJ2-1 TRBV10-1 NA 14 CASSEGPRTMKQFF TGCGCCAGCAGTGAGGGTCCGCGGACAATGAAGCAGTTCTTC
NA TRBJ2-1 TRBV25-1 NA 13 CASSSTGALGQFF TGTGCCAGCAGCTCAACCGGGGCTCTGGGGCAGTTCTTC
TRBD1 TRBJ2-3 TRBV18 NA 16 CASSPPDRFSTDTQYF TGTGCCAGCTCACCACCGGACAGGTTTAGCACAGATACGCAGTATTTT
NA TRBJ2-7 TRBV20-1 NA 14 CSAPWGPRAYEQYF TGCAGTGCTCCGTGGGGGCCGCGGGCCTACGAGCAGTACTTC
NA TRBJ2-5 TRBV15 NA 12 CATSSWAETQYF TGTGCCACCAGCAGCTGGGCTGAGACCCAGTACTTC
NA TRBJ1-5 TRBV12-3/TRBV12-4 NA 13 CASNPGGRQPQHF TGTGCCAGCAACCCCGGAGGTCGACAGCCCCAGCATTTT
TRBD2 TRBJ2-3 TRBV11-2 NA 18 CASSLGGLAGGKTDTQYF TGTGCCAGCAGCTTAGGGGGACTAGCGGGAGGTAAAACAGATACGCAGTATTTT
NA TRBJ2-7 TRBV12-3/TRBV12-4 many 12 CASSWSLAEQYF TGTGCCAGCAGTTGGTCCCTGGCCGAGCAGTACTTC
TRBD1 TRBJ2-7 TRBV6-1 NA 15 CASSRDRGYAYEQYF TGTGCCAGCAGTAGAGACAGGGGTTACGCCTACGAGCAGTACTTC